This TCR beta chain was found in a study of CD8 T cells in ankylosing spondylitis (dated by TCRdb to about 2017). Some background on the complete study: The study set out to find disease-linked TCR variants by profiling T cell receptor beta repertoires in ankylosing spondylitis patients and healthy donors. The whole study cohort included some 100 healthy donors and 20 to 25 ankylosing spondylitis patients. Peripheral blood was sampled, and synovial fluid was additionally collected from ankylosing spondylitis patients. Results and caveats for the whole study, not just this receptor: Blood from ankylosing spondylitis patients appeared to be characterized by a TCR beta motif composed of several highly homologous amino acid variants. The disease-linked clones were reported to be significantly enriched in matched synovial fluid samples from ankylosing spondylitis patients. The disease-linked clones showed a CD8+ phenotype and occurred at relatively low frequencies in peripheral blood. Some motif variants had previously been reported in the synovial fluid and blood of reactive arthritis patients, which suggests shared mechanisms of disease initiation.

Sequencer: Illumina HiSeq 2500. Quantitative 5'-RACE with molecular barcodes was the method used to prepare the TCR beta libraries. From the authors' description of their analysis: To identify disease-linked TCR variants, a new computational method was used, one built on a probabilistic model of VDJ rearrangement. TCRdb reran the public reads through fastp at Q25 and MiXCR, keeping productive beta chains. One record per CDR3 amino acid sequence lists the most common genes and DNA. TCRdb, not the original authors, processed these V and J calls. This sample has some 240,000 distinct CDR3 sequences in its table, and 15% to 20% of those were observed once. Of the sample, about a third falls within the top ten clones. Regarding this clonotype: Its antigen remains undetermined. Base-call qualities are not available, and no considerably larger clone is one nucleotide away.

CDR3 length: 14 amino acids, cysteine to phenylalanine. The DNA shown is the 42-base CDR3, in frame from base 1. V sheds 7 bases and J sheds 7 bases, leaving 20 bases between their ends. CDR1 is given as MNHNS and CDR2 as SASEGT, both from the germline V gene. This receptor was obtained from a male donor with ankylosing spondylitis or in good health (not recorded which). The sequenced material came from blood, either unsorted or a sorted T cell fraction (not recorded which). This chain is built from TRBV6-1 and TRBJ2-7, and perhaps TRBD2 as D gene, on 6 matching bases. The bases are TGTGCCAGCATGGAGGTGGGGGGAGTTGGAGAGCAGTACTTC. Translation gives CASMEVGGVGEQYF.